Presented here are 6 T cell receptor beta chains from one specimen sequenced in a study of blood T cell repertoires in COVID-19. Sequencing was performed with immunoSEQ multiplex PCR; in TCRdb, only in-frame clones are kept and a portion is missing. Of tens of thousands of clones in the sample, about 80% were seen once. The material sequenced was peripheral blood. The receptors originated from a man between 50 and 59 years old with acute or convalescent COVID-19.

V is TRBV6-2 or TRBV6-3 and J is TRBJ1-2; no firm D call. This CDR3 has 16 amino acids. Germline V CDR1 and CDR2: MNHEY, SVGEGT. Deletions cut 0 bases from V and 4 bases from J, with 15 bases between. The CDR3 DNA reads as TGTGCCAGCAGTTACTCGGAGGCAGGTACCTTCTATGGCTACACCTTC. As protein: CASSYSEAGTFYGYTF.

Comment on this clone: The sample holds other DNA sequences that translate to the same CDR3. The J gene is TRBJ2-7, the V gene TRBV5-1, with a possible D match to TRBD2 (5 bases). The CDR3 spans 14 residues. Per germline, CDR1 SGHRS and CDR2 YFSETQ. V was clipped by 0 bases and J by 0 bases, with 7 bases between them. CDR3 DNA: TGCGCCAGCAGCTTGGGGACTTCCTCCTACGAGCAGTACTTC. This codes for CASSLGTSSYEQYF.

J is TRBJ1-1 and V is TRBV5-1; D is ambiguous. Looked up from germline, CDR1 is SGHRS and CDR2 is YFSETQ. This CDR3 contains 14 residues. With 5 bases removed from V and 1 base from J, the gap between germline ends came to 12 bases. CDR3 coding DNA: TGCGCCAGCAGTAACTATGGAGGGAACACTGAAGCTTTCTTT. It codes for CASSNYGGNTEAFF.

The gene calls are TRBV18 and TRBJ1-1, with 9 nucleotides matching TRBD1. Germline V gene lookup returns CDR1 KGHSH and CDR2 LQKENI. J gave up 5 bases and V 1 base, and 11 bases lay outside the gene matches. The CDR3 is 17 amino acids. The DNA of the CDR3 is TGTGCCAGCTCACCACTCACAGGGGGCTACGGGGGGACTGAAGCTTTCTTT. Protein sequence: CASSPLTGGYGGTEAFF. Complete variable domain (other parts from reference TRBV18 and TRBJ1-1): NAGVMQNPRHLVRRRGQEARLRCSPMKGHSHVYWYRQLPEEGLKFMVYLQKENIIDESGMPKERFSAEFPKEGPSILRIQQVVRGDSAAYFCASSPLTGGYGGTEAFFGQGTRLTVV.

This chain joins TRBV15 and TRBJ1-3; D unclear. The CDR3 is made up of 13 amino acids. Germline values: CDR1 LNHNV, CDR2 YYDKDF (reference sequence). V was clipped by 9 bases and J by 2 bases, with 11 bases between them. This CDR3 is CATKISPGNTIYF. The DNA for the CDR3 is TGTGCCACTAAAATCTCCCCTGGAAACACCATATATTTT.

The rearrangement links TRBV6-5 to TRBJ1-5; D is possibly TRBD1 (5 bases). CDR1 is MNHEY, CDR2 SVGAGI, per germline. There are 15 residues in the CDR3. Trimming removed 10 bases at V and 2 bases at J, with 18 bases between. Here the CDR3 DNA reads TGTGCCACCGCCCCTTGGGGGGATGGCAATCAGCCCCAGCATTTT. Its protein is CATAPWGDGNQPQHF.